Given below is one TCR beta chain in context. Its specificity is unknown. This record belongs to a study of cytomegalovirus exposure and HLA in healthy donors. The CDR3 has 19 amino acids. CDR1 and CDR2 from the germline V gene are LNHNV and YYDKDF (reference sequence). Trimming pared 0 bases from V and 0 bases from J, leaving 19 bases between. Study-wide findings and caveats: Later analysis indicated greater clonal expansion among HLA-associated TCR beta chains than among equally common other chains. The study carried out a later analysis of TCR beta sequences. It associated 15,000 to 20,000 of them with specific HLA alleles at a false discovery rate of 0.05.

PCR employed 60 Vbeta and 13 Jbeta primers. This table comes from immunoSEQ multiplex PCR, and its TCRdb copy is limited to in-frame clones, with some not included. The sample gives 110,000 to 150,000 clones, about three quarters of which show up once; 3.5% to 5% is in the top ten. The sequence was collected from a man between 18 and 29 years old in good health and CMV-seronegative. The specimen was PBMCs. The chain is built from TRBV15 and TRBJ2-3; maybe TRBD2 (6 bases). The CDR3 here is CATSRDPTAMAGSTDTQYF. The CDR3 bases are TGTGCCACCAGCAGAGACCCGACCGCCATGGCGGGGAGCACAGATACGCAGTATTTT.